These 9 T cell receptor beta chains share one sample of origin, sequenced in a study of T cells after yellow fever vaccination. TCRdb fed the 5' RACE reads into MiXCR, producing one record per CDR3 protein. The sample shows about 320,000 distinct CDR3 sequences, approximately 4.3% of them seen only once. The sample here was PBMCs, taken 15 days after the yellow fever booster vaccination. All receptors derive from a man aged 18 to 35 who received the YFV17D yellow fever vaccine.

This clonotype was detected only a few times. The chain carries TRBV3-1 and TRBJ2-3; D possibly corresponds to TRBD2 (6 bases). The germline V and J ends were trimmed by 1 base and 2 bases, with 13 bases remaining between them. The CDR3 spans 16 residues. Germline V gene lookup returns CDR1 LGHDT and CDR2 YNNKEL (reference sequence). CDR3 bases: TGTGCCAGCAGCCAAGTGGCGGGGTCAAACACAGATACGCAGTATTTT. Protein: CASSQVAGSNTDTQYF.

This chain uses TRBV7-2 with TRBJ2-7; D gene ambiguous. Between the trimmed V and J ends, which lost 1 base and 6 bases, there was a span of 10 bases. The germline V gene encodes CDR1 SGHTA and CDR2 FQGNSA. The CDR3 covers 13 residues. CDR3: CASSLGWTLEQYF. The CDR3, as DNA: TGTGCCAGCAGCTTAGGGTGGACGCTCGAGCAGTACTTC.

This clonotype was counted at least ten times. The chain joins TRBV7-6 to TRBJ1-3; 8 bases agree with TRBD1. The germline V gene encodes CDR1 SGHVS and CDR2 FNYEAQ. V was pared by 3 bases and J by 4 bases, with 5 bases of the junction left unmatched. The CDR3 totals 15 residues. CDR3 loop: CASSFQGASGNTIYF. CDR3 nucleotide sequence: TGTGCCAGCAGCTTTCAGGGGGCGTCGGGAAACACCATATATTTT.

The genes are TRBV6-5 and TRBJ2-2; TRBD1 matches at 7 bases. The CDR3 is 15 amino acids. V dropped 2 bases and J dropped 0; count of bases not matched to a gene: 0. The germline V gene encodes CDR1 MNHEY and CDR2 SVGAGI. The CDR3 DNA is TGTGCCAGCAGTTACACAGGGGCGAACACCGGGGAGCTGTTTTTT. This translates into CASSYTGANTGELFF.

The V gene is TRBV6-6, the J gene TRBJ1-2, with 10 bases that match TRBD1. Germline CDR1 and CDR2: MNHNY and SVGAGI (reference sequence). The CDR3 sequence is 15 residues long. V lost 7 bases and J lost 4; bases outside the gene matches: 9. CDR3 bases: TGTGCCAGCACCAATGGAGGACAGGGGGGCTATGGCTACACCTTC. This sequence encodes CASTNGGQGGYGYTF.

This clonotype was detected many times. This chain links TRBV10-3 with TRBJ2-5; maybe TRBD1 (6 bases). Per the germline V gene, CDR1 is ENHRY and CDR2 is SYGVKD. CDR3 size: 13 residues. Trimming shortened V by 6 bases and J by 2 bases, and 10 bases separated the two germline ends. The CDR3 DNA reads as TGTGCCATCAGAGGACAGAATCAAGAGACCCAGTACTTC. It yields the protein CAIRGQNQETQYF.

V is TRBV6-6 and J is TRBJ1-5; 9 bases agree with TRBD1. V was pared by 4 bases and J by 3 bases, with 4 bases of the junction left unmatched. There are 15 residues in the CDR3. The germline gives CDR1 MNHNY, CDR2 SVGAGI (reference sequence). The CDR3 DNA reads TGTGCCAGCAGTTTACAGGGGGCCCCCAATCAGCCCCAGCATTTT. Translating gives CASSLQGAPNQPQHF.

The V gene is TRBV4-1, the J gene TRBJ1-1; D possibly corresponds to TRBD1 (6 bases). Germline CDR1 MGHRA, CDR2 YSYEKL. V was clipped by 1 base and J by 0 bases, with 9 bases between them. This CDR3 is 15 amino acids long. CDR3 bases: TGCGCCAGCAGCCAAGTTGCAGGGGTGAACACTGAAGCTTTCTTT. This translates into CASSQVAGVNTEAFF.

This clonotype has ten or more counts. CDR3 DNA: TGTGCCAGCAGCCCTCGAGTGGGTTCGAACACTGAAGCTTTCTTT. Translation gives CASSPRVGSNTEAFF. The chain carries TRBV11-2 and TRBJ1-1; D is undetermined. Trimming took off 5 bases at V and 1 base at J, with 14 bases between the two ends. This CDR3 is built from 15 residues. CDR1 is SGHAT, CDR2 FQNNGV, per germline.